This T cell receptor beta chain was sequenced in a study of read filtering for tumor transcriptome and immune sequencing. Study-wide context: IR-seq gave about 3.5 to 11 million TCR reads per sample; RNA-seq gave 85 to 1273.

At the time of active disease, bone marrow was collected from every patient. This clonotype was recorded at least ten times. Antigen unknown. The library was built from roughly 400 ng RNA with molecular barcoded adaptors for alpha/delta and beta/gamma chains. TCRdb processed the reads anew with MiXCR; each CDR3 protein has one entry. The repertoire has 42,000 or so distinct CDR3 sequences, roughly 13% of them found once; the top ten carry 30%. In germline, CDR1 is MDHEN, CDR2 SYDVKM. This CDR3 has 16 amino acids. Trimming shortened V by 3 bases and J by 4 bases, and 16 bases separated the two germline ends. Study-level points and caveats: Single-read clonotypes: roughly 86% of IR-seq clonotypes (roughly 4% of reads), about 75% of RNA-seq clonotypes (nearly 45% of reads). Correlation between methods rose after single-read clonotypes were removed.

Sequencing was done on a sample of a population of CD138-negative cells sorted from bone marrow. V gene TRBV28 combines with J gene TRBJ1-5; maybe TRBD1 (5 bases). The receptor's source is a donor at least 40 years old with multiple myeloma. The CDR3 DNA sequence: TGTGCCAGCAGTTTGTGGGGCGGAGGGGCGAATCAGCCCCAGCATTTT. Translated, it gives CASSLWGGGANQPQHF.